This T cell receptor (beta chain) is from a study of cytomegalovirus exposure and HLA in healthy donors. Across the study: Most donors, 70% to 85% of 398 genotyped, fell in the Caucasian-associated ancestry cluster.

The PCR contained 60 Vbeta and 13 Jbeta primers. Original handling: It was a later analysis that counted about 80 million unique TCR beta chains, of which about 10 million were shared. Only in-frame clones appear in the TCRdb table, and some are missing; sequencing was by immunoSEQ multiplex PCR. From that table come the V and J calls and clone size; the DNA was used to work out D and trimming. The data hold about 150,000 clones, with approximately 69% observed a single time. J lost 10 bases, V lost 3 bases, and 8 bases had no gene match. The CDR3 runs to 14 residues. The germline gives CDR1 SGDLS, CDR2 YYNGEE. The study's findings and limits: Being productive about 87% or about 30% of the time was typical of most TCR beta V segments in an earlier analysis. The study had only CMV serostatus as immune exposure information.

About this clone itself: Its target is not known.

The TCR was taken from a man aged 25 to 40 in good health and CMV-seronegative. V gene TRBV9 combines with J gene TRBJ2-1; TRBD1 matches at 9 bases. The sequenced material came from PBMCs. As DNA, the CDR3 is TGTGCCAGCAGCGCCGGACAGGGGCTGAGGGAGCAGTTCTTC. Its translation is CASSAGQGLREQFF.